These T cell receptor beta chains were read from a single sample in a study of identical twins. TCRdb itself ran the 5' RACE reads through MiXCR, one entry per CDR3 protein. The sample records some 730,000 distinct CDR3 sequences, about 20% being singletons. These data were likewise used in another study, on T cells expressing NK-cell markers.

Sequencing input: PBMCs. The receptors shown here come from a young woman in good health. Each CDR3 is given with its conserved first and last residue. Fields, in order: D gene, J gene, V gene, clone size, CDR3 protein, CDR3 DNA. D genes are given only for firm matches. Clone size is shown for a subset of rows, as once, few, many or a class of expanded clone.

D: -
J: TRBJ2-2
V: TRBV12-3/TRBV12-4
size: many
CDR3: CASSRLDRNTGELFF
DNA: TGTGCCAGCAGTCGGTTGGACAGAAACACCGGGGAGCTGTTTTTT

D: -
J: TRBJ2-5
V: TRBV15
size: -
CDR3: CATSRDGVQETQYF
DNA: TGTGCCACCAGCAGAGATGGGGTGCAAGAGACCCAGTACTTC

D: -
J: TRBJ1-2
V: TRBV7-9
size: -
CDR3: CASTFTRGSYGYTF
DNA: TGTGCCAGCACCTTCACCAGGGGAAGCTATGGCTACACCTTC

D: -
J: TRBJ2-5
V: TRBV7-8
size: few
CDR3: CASSFPRLQGPNQETQYF
DNA: TGTGCCAGCAGCTTCCCTAGGTTGCAGGGGCCCAACCAAGAGACCCAGTACTTC

D: -
J: TRBJ2-5
V: TRBV6-2/TRBV6-3
size: -
CDR3: CASSKRDTRETQYF
DNA: TGTGCCAGCAGTAAACGGGACACTCGGGAGACCCAGTACTTC

D: -
J: TRBJ2-3
V: TRBV10-1
size: few
CDR3: CASSEGKRGLTDTQYF
DNA: TGCGCCAGCAGTGAGGGCAAGCGAGGGTTGACAGATACGCAGTATTTT

D: TRBD2
J: TRBJ2-5
V: TRBV10-2
size: few
CDR3: CASTPGREGTQYF
DNA: TGCGCCAGCACGCCGGGAAGGGAGGGGACCCAGTACTTC

D: -
J: TRBJ2-1
V: TRBV5-1
size: few
CDR3: CASSLGMGGTYNEQFF
DNA: TGCGCCAGCAGCTTGGGAATGGGAGGCACATACAATGAGCAGTTCTTC

D: TRBD1
J: TRBJ1-2
V: TRBV20-1
size: -
CDR3: CSAFSDRSGYGYTF
DNA: TGCAGTGCATTTTCGGACAGGTCCGGCTATGGCTACACCTTC

D: TRBD1
J: TRBJ1-6
V: TRBV7-3
size: few
CDR3: CASSLTGGSPLHF
DNA: TGTGCCAGCAGCTTGACAGGGGGTTCACCCCTCCACTTT

D: -
J: TRBJ2-3
V: TRBV30
size: -
CDR3: CAWMDLSLAQYF
DNA: TGTGCCTGGATGGACCTCTCCCTGGCGCAGTATTTT

D: -
J: TRBJ2-7
V: TRBV6-6
size: -
CDR3: CASSYSGFEQYF
DNA: TGTGCCAGCAGTTACTCAGGGTTCGAGCAGTACTTC

D: -
J: TRBJ2-2
V: TRBV12-3/TRBV12-4
size: -
CDR3: CASSKGDTGASGELFF
DNA: TGTGCCAGCAGTAAAGGGGATACAGGAGCTTCCGGGGAGCTGTTTTTT

D: -
J: TRBJ2-7
V: TRBV20-1
size: few
CDR3: CSAPRDGSYEQYF
DNA: TGCAGTGCTCCCCGGGACGGATCCTACGAGCAGTACTTC

D: TRBD1
J: TRBJ1-2
V: TRBV5-1
size: few
CDR3: CASSYGTGDYGYTF
DNA: TGCGCCAGCAGCTACGGGACAGGGGACTATGGCTACACCTTC

D: -
J: TRBJ2-3
V: TRBV7-9
size: -
CDR3: CASSLSQNTDTQYF
DNA: TGTGCCAGCAGCTTATCACAGAACACAGATACGCAGTATTTT

D: -
J: TRBJ2-2
V: TRBV5-1
size: -
CDR3: CASSLYDRDNTGELLF
DNA: TGCGCCAGCAGCTTGTACGATCGGGACAACACCGGGGAGCTGCTTTTT

D: TRBD2
J: TRBJ2-7
V: TRBV9
size: -
CDR3: CASSPRTSDLSEQYF
DNA: TGTGCCAGCAGCCCTCGGACTAGCGACTTGTCCGAGCAGTACTTC

D: TRBD2
J: TRBJ2-5
V: TRBV5-1
size: -
CDR3: CASSFGGTPGGETQYF
DNA: TGCGCCAGCAGCTTTGGCGGGACCCCGGGGGGAGAGACCCAGTACTTC

D: TRBD2
J: TRBJ2-7
V: TRBV7-6
size: -
CDR3: CASSLAPVLAGHISYEQYF
DNA: TGTGCCAGCAGCTTAGCGCCCGTCCTAGCGGGGCATATCTCCTACGAGCAGTACTTC

D: -
J: TRBJ1-2
V: TRBV27
size: few
CDR3: CASSLSAGTPYGYTF
DNA: TGTGCCAGCAGTTTATCGGCTGGGACACCTTATGGCTACACCTTC

D: TRBD2
J: TRBJ2-7
V: TRBV6-1
size: -
CDR3: CASSKTLGLYEQYF
DNA: TGTGCCAGCAGCAAAACCCTGGGACTATACGAGCAGTACTTC

D: -
J: TRBJ2-7
V: TRBV20-1
size: few
CDR3: CSASQLAGAGYEQYF
DNA: TGCAGTGCTAGTCAGCTCGCGGGGGCTGGCTACGAGCAGTACTTC

D: -
J: TRBJ2-6
V: TRBV19
size: -
CDR3: CASSMIGRLSGANVLTF
DNA: TGTGCCAGTAGTATGATAGGACGGCTCTCTGGGGCCAACGTCCTGACTTTC

D: -
J: TRBJ1-3
V: TRBV2
size: few
CDR3: CASSRDTTSGNTIYF
DNA: TGTGCCAGCAGTAGAGACACCACCTCTGGAAACACCATATATTTT

D: -
J: TRBJ1-4
V: TRBV29-1
size: few
CDR3: CSVRGDPWDNEKLFF
DNA: TGCAGCGTTAGAGGGGACCCGTGGGATAATGAAAAACTGTTTTTT

D: -
J: TRBJ1-5
V: TRBV12-3/TRBV12-4
size: few
CDR3: CASTSDTNQPQHF
DNA: TGTGCCAGCACTTCCGATACAAATCAGCCCCAGCATTTT

D: TRBD1
J: TRBJ1-2
V: TRBV10-1
size: many
CDR3: CASSDSQGDGYTF
DNA: TGCGCCAGCAGTGACTCCCAGGGGGATGGCTACACCTTC

D: TRBD2
J: TRBJ2-3
V: TRBV7-2
size: -
CDR3: CASSSHSGRGDTQYF
DNA: TGTGCCAGCAGCTCCCATAGCGGGCGGGGAGATACGCAGTATTTT

D: TRBD2
J: TRBJ2-7
V: TRBV11-1
size: -
CDR3: CASSFATGGWRGDDEQYF
DNA: TGTGCCAGCAGCTTTGCCACCGGGGGGTGGCGGGGGGACGACGAGCAGTACTTC

D: TRBD2
J: TRBJ2-4
V: TRBV12-3/TRBV12-4
size: -
CDR3: CASSLREAGNIQYF
DNA: TGTGCCAGCAGCCTCCGGGAGGCCGGAAACATTCAGTACTTC

D: -
J: TRBJ2-7
V: TRBV10-3
size: -
CDR3: CAIRSQYEQYF
DNA: TGTGCCATCAGGTCGCAGTACGAGCAGTACTTC

D: TRBD1
J: TRBJ1-1
V: TRBV20-1
size: -
CDR3: CSAGSPKGGSVEAFF
DNA: TGCAGTGCTGGATCCCCCAAAGGGGGCTCGGTTGAAGCTTTCTTT

D: TRBD1
J: TRBJ1-2
V: TRBV9
size: few
CDR3: CASSVPSGTDGYGYTF
DNA: TGTGCCAGCAGCGTCCCCTCCGGGACAGATGGCTATGGCTACACCTTC

D: -
J: TRBJ1-2
V: TRBV6-1
size: many
CDR3: CASSPTWTSNYGYTF
DNA: TGTGCCAGCAGTCCTACTTGGACATCCAACTATGGCTACACCTTC

D: TRBD2
J: TRBJ2-3
V: TRBV18
size: few
CDR3: CASSPRLAGVYFTDTQYF
DNA: TGTGCCAGCTCACCACGACTAGCGGGGGTGTACTTCACAGATACGCAGTATTTT

D: -
J: TRBJ2-3
V: TRBV20-1
size: -
CDR3: CSARGVGDPTSTDTQYF
DNA: TGCAGTGCTAGAGGAGTGGGGGACCCTACTAGCACAGATACGCAGTATTTT

D: TRBD2
J: TRBJ2-1
V: TRBV18
size: -
CDR3: CASSPSAGGQFF
DNA: TGTGCCAGCTCACCATCAGCGGGAGGGCAGTTCTTC

D: -
J: TRBJ1-4
V: TRBV10-1
size: -
CDR3: CASSDAGKSEKLFF
DNA: TGCGCCAGCAGTGATGCAGGAAAGAGTGAAAAACTGTTTTTT

D: TRBD2
J: TRBJ2-1
V: TRBV20-1
size: few
CDR3: CSAQREFAYNEQFF
DNA: TGCAGTGCTCAGCGGGAGTTCGCCTACAATGAGCAGTTCTTC

D: TRBD2
J: TRBJ2-2
V: TRBV4-3
size: -
CDR3: CASSREIPSGANTGELFF
DNA: TGCGCCAGCAGCCGCGAGATTCCTAGCGGAGCGAACACCGGGGAGCTGTTTTTT

D: TRBD1
J: TRBJ2-5
V: TRBV5-4
size: -
CDR3: CASRDRVEETQYF
DNA: TGTGCCAGCAGAGACAGGGTAGAAGAGACCCAGTACTTC

D: -
J: TRBJ1-1
V: TRBV20-1
size: many
CDR3: CSARKGPYTEAFF
DNA: TGCAGTGCTAGAAAGGGGCCCTACACTGAAGCTTTCTTT

D: TRBD1
J: TRBJ1-1
V: TRBV6-1
size: few
CDR3: CASKVTGGTTEAFF
DNA: TGTGCCAGCAAAGTAACAGGGGGTACGACTGAAGCTTTCTTT

D: -
J: TRBJ1-5
V: TRBV2
size: few
CDR3: CASSVDNSNQPQHF
DNA: TGTGCCAGCAGTGTTGACAATAGCAATCAGCCCCAGCATTTT

D: TRBD2
J: TRBJ2-7
V: TRBV7-9
size: few
CDR3: CASSLGSGNEQYF
DNA: TGTGCCAGCAGCTTAGGTAGCGGGAACGAGCAGTACTTC